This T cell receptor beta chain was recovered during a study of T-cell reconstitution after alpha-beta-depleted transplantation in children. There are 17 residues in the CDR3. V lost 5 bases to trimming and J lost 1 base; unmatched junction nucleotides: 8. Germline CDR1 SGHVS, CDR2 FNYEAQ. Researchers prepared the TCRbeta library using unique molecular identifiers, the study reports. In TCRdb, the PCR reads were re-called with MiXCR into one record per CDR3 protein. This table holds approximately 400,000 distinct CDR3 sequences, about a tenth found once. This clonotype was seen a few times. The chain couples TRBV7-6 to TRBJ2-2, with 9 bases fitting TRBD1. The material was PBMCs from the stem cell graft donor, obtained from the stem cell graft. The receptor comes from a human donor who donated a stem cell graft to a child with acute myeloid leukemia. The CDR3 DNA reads TGTGCCAGCAGCCCCGACACGGACAGGGGGAACACCGGGGAGCTGTTTTTT. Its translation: CASSPDTDRGNTGELFF.